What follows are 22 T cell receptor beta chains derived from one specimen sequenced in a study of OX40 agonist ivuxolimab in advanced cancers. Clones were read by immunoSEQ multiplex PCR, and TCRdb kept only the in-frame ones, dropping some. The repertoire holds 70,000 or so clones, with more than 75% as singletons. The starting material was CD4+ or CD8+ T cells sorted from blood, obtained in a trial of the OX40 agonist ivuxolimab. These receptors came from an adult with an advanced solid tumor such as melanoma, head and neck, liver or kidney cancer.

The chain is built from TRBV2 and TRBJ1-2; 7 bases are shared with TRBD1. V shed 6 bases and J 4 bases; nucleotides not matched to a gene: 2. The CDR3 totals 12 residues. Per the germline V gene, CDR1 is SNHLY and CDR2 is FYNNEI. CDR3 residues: CASRQGTYGYTF. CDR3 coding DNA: TGTGCCAGCAGACAGGGGACCTATGGCTACACCTTC.

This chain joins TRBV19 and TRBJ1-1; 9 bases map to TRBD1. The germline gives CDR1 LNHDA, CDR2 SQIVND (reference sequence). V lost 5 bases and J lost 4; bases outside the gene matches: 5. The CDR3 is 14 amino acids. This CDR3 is CASSPRTGVTEAFF. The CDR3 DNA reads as TGTGCCAGTAGTCCGAGGACAGGGGTCACTGAAGCTTTCTTT.

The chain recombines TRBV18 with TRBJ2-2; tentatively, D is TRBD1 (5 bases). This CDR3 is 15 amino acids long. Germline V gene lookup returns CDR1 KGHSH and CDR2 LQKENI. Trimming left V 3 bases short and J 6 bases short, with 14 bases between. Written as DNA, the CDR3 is TGTGCCAGCTCACCCGGCACCCCAGGGTCCGGGGAGCTGTTTTTT. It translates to CASSPGTPGSGELFF.

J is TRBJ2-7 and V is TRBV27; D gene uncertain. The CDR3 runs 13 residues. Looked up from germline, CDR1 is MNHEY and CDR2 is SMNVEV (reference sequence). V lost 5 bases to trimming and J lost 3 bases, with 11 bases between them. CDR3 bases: TGTGCCAGCAGTCTCACTCCTTTCTACGAGCAGTACTTC. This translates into CASSLTPFYEQYF.

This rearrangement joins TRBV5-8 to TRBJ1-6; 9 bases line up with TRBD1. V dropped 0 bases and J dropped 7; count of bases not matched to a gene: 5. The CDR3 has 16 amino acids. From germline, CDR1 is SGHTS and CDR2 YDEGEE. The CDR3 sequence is CASSLGLQGANSPLHF. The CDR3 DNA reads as TGTGCCAGCAGCTTGGGTTTACAGGGGGCGAATTCACCCCTCCACTTT.

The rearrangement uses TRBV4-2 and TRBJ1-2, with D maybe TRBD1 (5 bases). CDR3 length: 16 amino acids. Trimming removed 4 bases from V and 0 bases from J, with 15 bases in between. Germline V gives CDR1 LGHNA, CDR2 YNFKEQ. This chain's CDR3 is CASSPNWQGSNYGYTF. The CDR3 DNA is TGTGCCAGCAGCCCGAATTGGCAGGGTTCTAACTATGGCTACACCTTC.

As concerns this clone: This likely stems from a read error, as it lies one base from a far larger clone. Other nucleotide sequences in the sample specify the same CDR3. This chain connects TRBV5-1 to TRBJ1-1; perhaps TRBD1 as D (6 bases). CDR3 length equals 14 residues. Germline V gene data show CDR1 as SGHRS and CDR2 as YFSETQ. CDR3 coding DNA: TGCGCCAGCAGCTCCAGGACAGCGAACACTGAAGCCTTCTTT. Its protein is CASSSRTANTEAFF.

CDR3 in DNA: TGTGCCAGCAGCTCCCCTACGAGGGAAAACATTCAGTACTTC. It yields the protein CASSSPTRENIQYF. The rearrangement links TRBV5-4 to TRBJ2-4; the D gene is possibly TRBD2 (5 bases). The V and J ends lost 3 bases and 5 bases respectively, with 12 bases between them. Germline CDR1 SGHNT, CDR2 YYREEE (reference sequence). The length of the CDR3 is 14 residues.

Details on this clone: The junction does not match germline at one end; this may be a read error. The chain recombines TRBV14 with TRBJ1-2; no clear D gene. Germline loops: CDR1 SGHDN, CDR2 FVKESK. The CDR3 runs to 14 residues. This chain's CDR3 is CASSQGWREDGYTF. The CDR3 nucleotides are TGTGCCAGCAGTCAAGGGTGGAGGGAGGATGGCTACACCTTC.

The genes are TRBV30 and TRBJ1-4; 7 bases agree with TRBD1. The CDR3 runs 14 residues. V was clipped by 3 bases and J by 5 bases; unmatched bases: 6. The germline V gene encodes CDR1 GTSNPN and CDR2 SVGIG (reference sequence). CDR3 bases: TGTGCCTGGAGGCCCGGGACAGCAAATGAAAAACTGTTTTTT. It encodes CAWRPGTANEKLFF.

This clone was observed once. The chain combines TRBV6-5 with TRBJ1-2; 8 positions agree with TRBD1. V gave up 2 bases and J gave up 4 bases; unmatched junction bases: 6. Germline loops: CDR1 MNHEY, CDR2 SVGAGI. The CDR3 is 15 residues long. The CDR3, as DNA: TGTGCCAGCAGTTACGGGGGACAGGATATCTATGGCTACACCTTC. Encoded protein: CASSYGGQDIYGYTF.

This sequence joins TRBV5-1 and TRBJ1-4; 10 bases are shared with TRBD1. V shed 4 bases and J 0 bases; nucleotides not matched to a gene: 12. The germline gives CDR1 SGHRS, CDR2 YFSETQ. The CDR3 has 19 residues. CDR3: CASSPGDRGGGTTNEKLFF. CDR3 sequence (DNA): TGCGCCAGCAGCCCAGGGGACAGGGGAGGTGGAACAACTAATGAAAAACTGTTTTTT.

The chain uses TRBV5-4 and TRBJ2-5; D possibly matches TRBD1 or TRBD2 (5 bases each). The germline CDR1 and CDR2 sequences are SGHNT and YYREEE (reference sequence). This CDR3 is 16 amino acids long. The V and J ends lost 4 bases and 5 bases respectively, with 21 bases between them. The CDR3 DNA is TGTGCCAGCAGCAACCCACGGGGACCGATTGCTGAGACCCAGTACTTC. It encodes CASSNPRGPIAETQYF. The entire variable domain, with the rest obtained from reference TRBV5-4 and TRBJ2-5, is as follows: ETGVTQSPTHLIKTRGQQVTLRCSSQSGHNTVSWYQQALGQGPQFIFQYYREEENGRGNFPPRFSGLQFPNYSSELNVNALELDDSALYLCASSNPRGPIAETQYFGPGTRLLVL.

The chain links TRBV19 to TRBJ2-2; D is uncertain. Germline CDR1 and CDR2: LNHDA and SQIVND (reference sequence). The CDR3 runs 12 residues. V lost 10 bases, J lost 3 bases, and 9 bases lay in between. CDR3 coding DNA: TGTGCCACCAGTAGGGACACCGGGGAGCTGTTTTTT. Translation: CATSRDTGELFF.

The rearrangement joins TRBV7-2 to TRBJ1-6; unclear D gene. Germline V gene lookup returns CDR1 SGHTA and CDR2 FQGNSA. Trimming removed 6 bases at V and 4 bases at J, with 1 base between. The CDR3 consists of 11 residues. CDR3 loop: CASSYNSPLHF. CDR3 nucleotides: TGTGCCAGCAGTTATAATTCACCCCTCCACTTT. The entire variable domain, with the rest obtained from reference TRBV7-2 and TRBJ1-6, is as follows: GAGVSQSPSNKVTEKGKDVELRCDPISGHTALYWYRQSLGQGLEFLIYFQGNSAPDKSGLPSDRFSAERTGGSVSTLTIQRTQQEDSAVYLCASSYNSPLHFGNGTRLTVT.

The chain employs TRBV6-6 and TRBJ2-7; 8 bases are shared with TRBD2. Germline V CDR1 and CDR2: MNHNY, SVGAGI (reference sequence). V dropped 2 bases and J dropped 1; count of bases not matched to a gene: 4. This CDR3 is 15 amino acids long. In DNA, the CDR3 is TGTGCCAGCAGTTACACGGGAGGGGATTCCTACGAGCAGTACTTC. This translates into CASSYTGGDSYEQYF.

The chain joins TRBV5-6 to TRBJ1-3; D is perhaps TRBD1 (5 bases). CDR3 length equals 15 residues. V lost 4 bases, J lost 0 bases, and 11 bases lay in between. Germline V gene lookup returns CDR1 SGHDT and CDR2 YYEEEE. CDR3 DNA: TGTGCCAGCAGCCCCGTTGGGACCTCTGGAAACACCATATATTTT. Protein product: CASSPVGTSGNTIYF.

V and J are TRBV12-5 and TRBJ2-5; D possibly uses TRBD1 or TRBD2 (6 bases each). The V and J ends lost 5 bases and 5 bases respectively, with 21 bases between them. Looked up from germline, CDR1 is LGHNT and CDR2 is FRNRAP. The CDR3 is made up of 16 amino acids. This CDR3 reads CASGRGAGDGRETQYF. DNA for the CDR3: TGTGCTAGTGGTAGGGGGGCTGGCGACGGACGGGAGACCCAGTACTTC.

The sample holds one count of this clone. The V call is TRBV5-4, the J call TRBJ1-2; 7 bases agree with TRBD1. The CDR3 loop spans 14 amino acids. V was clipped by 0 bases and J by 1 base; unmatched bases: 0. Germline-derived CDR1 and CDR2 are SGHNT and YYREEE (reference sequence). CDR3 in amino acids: CASSLGQGNYGYTF. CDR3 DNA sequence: TGTGCCAGCAGCTTGGGACAGGGTAACTATGGCTACACCTTC.

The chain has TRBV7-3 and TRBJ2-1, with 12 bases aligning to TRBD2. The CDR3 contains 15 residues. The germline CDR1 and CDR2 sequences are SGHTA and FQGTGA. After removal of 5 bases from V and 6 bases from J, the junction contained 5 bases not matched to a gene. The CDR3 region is CASSVLAGGLNEQFF. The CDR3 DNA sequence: TGTGCCAGCAGCGTCCTAGCGGGAGGGCTCAATGAGCAGTTCTTC.

The CDR3 bases are TGCGCCAGCAGCCCCGGGACTGGGGGCTTTAGGGGCAATCAGCCCCAGCATTTT. Its protein is CASSPGTGGFRGNQPQHF. The chain carries TRBV5-1 and TRBJ1-5; possible D gene TRBD1, 6 bases. Deletions cut 4 bases from V and 2 bases from J, with 22 bases between. Germline CDR1 and CDR2: SGHRS and YFSETQ. The CDR3 runs 18 residues.

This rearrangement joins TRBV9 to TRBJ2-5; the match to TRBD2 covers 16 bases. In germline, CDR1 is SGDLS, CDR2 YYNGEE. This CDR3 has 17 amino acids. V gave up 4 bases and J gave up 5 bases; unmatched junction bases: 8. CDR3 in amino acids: CASSPGTSGGAGETQYF. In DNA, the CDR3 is TGTGCCAGCAGCCCCGGGACTAGCGGGGGGGCAGGGGAGACCCAGTACTTC.